Detailed here is one T cell receptor (beta chain). Its antigen is as yet unknown. TCRdb processed the RT-PCR reads anew with MiXCR; each CDR3 protein has one entry. Here the sample spans roughly 500,000 distinct CDR3 sequences, 16% being singletons. This entry belongs to a study of response to subunit inactivated influenza vaccine. Points from the study as a whole: Authors proposed each seasonal influenza vaccination draws in few new T cells.

The CDR3 loop spans 14 amino acids. With V trimmed by 1 base and J by 9 bases, 6 bases remained unmatched. CDR1 SGHVS and CDR2 FQNEAQ come from the germline V gene. This sequence was found in a man in his fifties or sixties who received an inactivated influenza vaccine. The chain recombines TRBV7-8 with TRBJ2-3; 8 nucleotides agree with TRBD2. The source was CD4+ T cells sorted from PBMCs, collected around 2 years after vaccination. The CDR3 coding sequence is TGTGCCAGCAGCTTAGGAGTCGGGGGGGACACGCAGTATTTT. This encodes CASSLGVGGDTQYF.